This note documents a single TCR beta chain sequence. Antigen specificity is unknown. The data were obtained in a study of cytomegalovirus exposure and HLA in healthy donors. Regarding the study as a whole: Most subjects had HLA-A and HLA-B alleles reportedly predicted accurately by TCR beta sequences. In a later analysis, TCR beta V- and J-gene trimming was associated with a missense DCLRE1C variant. Sequencing likely generated an artifact that appeared as a cluster of highly shared sequence variants.

Primers: 60 Vbeta forward and 13 Jbeta reverse. Profiled with immunoSEQ multiplex PCR; TCRdb holds only in-frame clones, not every one. The sample contains 200,000 or so clones, 84% of which appear only once. Sampled while nominally healthy, donors likely had unrecorded immune exposures. Germline assignment: CDR1 MNHNY and CDR2 SVGAGI (reference sequence). This CDR3 has 15 residues. Trimming cost V 0 bases and J 4 bases, with 9 bases left between them. The sample comprised PBMCs. This clonotype was obtained from a boy aged 5-17 years in good health and CMV-seronegative. V and J are TRBV6-6 and TRBJ1-4; no definite D call. CDR3 in DNA: TGTGCCAGCAGTTACTCGAAGACAAGTAATGAAAAACTGTTTTTT. Its translation is CASSYSKTSNEKLFF.